The sequence of this T cell receptor beta chain was determined in a study of OX40 agonist ivuxolimab in advanced cancers. Background on the study: The treatment was a fully human IgG2 OX40 agonist, ivuxolimab. Study observations and caveats: Doses of 0.1 to 3.0 mg/kg were accompanied by clonal expansion of CD4+ and CD8+ blood T cells by week 6. In general, CD8+ T cells held more expanded clones than CD4+ did, on average.

Only in-frame clones appear in the TCRdb table, and some are missing; sequencing was by immunoSEQ multiplex PCR. The sample holds 35,000 to 50,000 clones; roughly 88% are singletons and the top ten take less than 20%. A note on this clone: No antigen is known for it.

Per germline, CDR1 SGHDT and CDR2 YYEEEE. This CDR3 contains 15 residues. Germline trimming cut 4 bases from V and 2 bases from J; bases unmatched to any gene: 5. This specimen was CD4+ or CD8+ T cells sorted from blood, taken in a trial of the OX40 agonist ivuxolimab. The V gene is TRBV5-6, the J gene TRBJ2-1; TRBD1 matches 8 bases. The TCR originated in an adult with an advanced solid tumor such as melanoma, head and neck, liver or kidney cancer. The DNA of the CDR3 is TGTGCCAGCAGCCGGGACAGGCTAGCCTACAATGAGCAGTTCTTC. It is translated as CASSRDRLAYNEQFF.